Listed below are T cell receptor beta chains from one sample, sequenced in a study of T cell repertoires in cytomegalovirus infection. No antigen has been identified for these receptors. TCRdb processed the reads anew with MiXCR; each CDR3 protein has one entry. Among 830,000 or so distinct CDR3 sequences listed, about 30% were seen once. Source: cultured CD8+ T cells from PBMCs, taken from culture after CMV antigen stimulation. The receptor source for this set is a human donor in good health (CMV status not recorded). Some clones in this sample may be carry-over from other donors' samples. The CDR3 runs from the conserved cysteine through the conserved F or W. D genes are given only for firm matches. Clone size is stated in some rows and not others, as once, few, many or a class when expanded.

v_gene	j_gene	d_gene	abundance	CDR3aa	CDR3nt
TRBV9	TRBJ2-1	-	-	CASSTDGITSYNEQFF	TGTGCCAGCAGCACCGATGGAATCACCTCCTACAATGAGCAGTTCTTC
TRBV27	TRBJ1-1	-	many	CASSFGQNTEAFF	TGTGCCAGCAGCTTCGGTCAGAACACTGAAGCTTTCTTT
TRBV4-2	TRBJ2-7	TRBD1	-	CASSQGTGWLSDYEQYF	TGTGCCAGCAGCCAGGGGACAGGGTGGCTTAGCGACTACGAGCAGTACTTC
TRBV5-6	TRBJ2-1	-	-	CASSFPPGYAQNEQFF	TGTGCCAGCAGCTTCCCGCCAGGGTACGCCCAAAATGAGCAGTTCTTC
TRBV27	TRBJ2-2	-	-	CASSLAASPTGELFF	TGTGCCAGCAGTTTAGCAGCAAGCCCCACCGGGGAGCTGTTTTTT
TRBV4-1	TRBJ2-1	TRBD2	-	CASSQAFTSGVAGGPGDEQFF	TGCGCCAGCAGCCAAGCTTTTACCTCGGGGGTAGCGGGGGGGCCTGGGGATGAGCAGTTCTTC
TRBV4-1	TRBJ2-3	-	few	CASSQAPPASTDTQYF	TGCGCCAGCAGCCAGGCCCCGCCGGCCTCCACAGATACGCAGTATTTT
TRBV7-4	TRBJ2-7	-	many	CASSLAGTPLAPSSYEQYF	TGTGCCAGCAGCTTAGCAGGGACACCCCTAGCCCCGAGCTCCTACGAGCAGTACTTC
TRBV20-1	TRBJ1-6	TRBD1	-	CSARVTGTGLDSPLHF	TGCAGTGCTAGAGTAACCGGGACAGGGTTGGATTCACCCCTCCACTTT
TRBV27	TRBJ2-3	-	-	CASREGGGDTQYF	TGTGCCAGCAGGGAGGGTGGAGGCGATACGCAGTATTTT
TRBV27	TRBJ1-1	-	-	CASKTGQLNTEAFF	TGTGCCAGCAAAACTGGACAGCTGAACACTGAAGCTTTCTTT
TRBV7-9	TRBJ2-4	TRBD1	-	CASSAPGQGNIQYF	TGTGCCAGCAGCGCCCCGGGACAGGGAAACATTCAGTACTTC
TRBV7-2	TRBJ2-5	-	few	CASSLEGRGQWQETQYF	TGTGCCAGCAGCTTAGAGGGCAGGGGACAATGGCAAGAGACCCAGTACTTC
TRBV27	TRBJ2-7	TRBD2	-	CASSSGTRVYEQYF	TGTGCCAGCAGCTCCGGGACTAGAGTATACGAGCAGTACTTC
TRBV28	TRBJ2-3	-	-	CASSLASGTTDTQYF	TGTGCCAGCAGTTTGGCGTCCGGGACCACAGATACGCAGTATTTT
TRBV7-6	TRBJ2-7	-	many	CASSLAGGEQYF	TGTGCCAGCAGCTTAGCAGGGGGCGAGCAGTACTTC
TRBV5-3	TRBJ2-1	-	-	CASSLMGGPYNEQFF	TGTGCCAGCAGCTTGATGGGGGGGCCTTACAATGAGCAGTTCTTC
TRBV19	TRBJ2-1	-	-	CASSNPSTGNEQFF	TGTGCCAGTAGTAACCCGAGTACTGGGAATGAGCAGTTCTTC
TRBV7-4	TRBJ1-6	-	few	CASSSPSTGRDSPLHF	TGTGCCAGCAGCTCCCCATCCACAGGTCGAGATTCACCCCTCCACTTT
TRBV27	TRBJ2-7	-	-	CASQNGYEQYF	TGTGCCAGCCAGAACGGCTACGAGCAGTACTTC
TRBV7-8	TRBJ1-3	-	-	CASSFPFGGHSSGNTIYF	TGTGCCAGCAGCTTTCCCTTCGGGGGCCATTCCTCTGGAAACACCATATATTTT
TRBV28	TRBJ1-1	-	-	CASSSYSFPGMNTEAFF	TGTGCCAGCAGTTCATACAGCTTTCCCGGGATGAACACTGAAGCTTTCTTT
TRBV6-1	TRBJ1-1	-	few	CASSPTGGGQRGNTEAFF	TGTGCCAGCAGTCCTACCGGCGGAGGGCAAAGAGGGAACACTGAAGCTTTCTTT
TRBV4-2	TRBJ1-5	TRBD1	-	CASSQVVRDSRSNQPQHF	TGTGCCAGCAGCCAAGTGGTTCGGGACAGCCGAAGCAATCAGCCCCAGCATTTT
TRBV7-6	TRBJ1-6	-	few	CASSSGGTLNSPLHF	TGTGCCAGCAGCTCCGGGGGCACGCTTAATTCACCCCTCCACTTT
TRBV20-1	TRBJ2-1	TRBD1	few	CSARERTGSYNEQFF	TGCAGTGCTAGAGAACGGACAGGGTCCTACAATGAGCAGTTCTTC
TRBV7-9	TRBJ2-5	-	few	CASSLSYGVEETQYF	TGTGCCAGCAGCTTATCGTACGGGGTAGAAGAGACCCAGTACTTC
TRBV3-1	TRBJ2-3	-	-	CASSQDRIRGRRTDTQYF	TGTGCCAGCAGCCAAGACCGTATCCGGGGGCGTAGGACAGATACGCAGTATTTT
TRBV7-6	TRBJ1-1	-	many	CASSLGGGGGRDEAFF	TGTGCCAGCAGCTTAGGTGGCGGCGGGGGGCGAGATGAAGCTTTCTTT
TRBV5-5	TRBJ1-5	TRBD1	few	CASSLASGGPRQPQHF	TGTGCCAGCAGCTTGGCGTCAGGGGGTCCCCGTCAGCCCCAGCATTTT
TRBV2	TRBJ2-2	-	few	CASAGGNGELFF	TGTGCCAGTGCCGGTGGAAACGGGGAGCTGTTTTTT
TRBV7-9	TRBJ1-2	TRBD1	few	CASSHGTGDGYTF	TGTGCCAGCAGCCACGGGACAGGGGATGGCTACACCTTC
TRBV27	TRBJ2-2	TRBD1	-	CAIATGGRAGELFF	TGTGCCATCGCTACAGGGGGCCGGGCCGGGGAGCTGTTTTTT
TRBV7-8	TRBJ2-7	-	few	CASSFGQGGEQYF	TGTGCCAGCAGCTTCGGGCAGGGGGGCGAGCAGTACTTC
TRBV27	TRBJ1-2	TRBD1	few	CASSLWGTGDIHGYTF	TGTGCCAGCAGTTTATGGGGGACAGGGGATATCCATGGCTACACCTTC
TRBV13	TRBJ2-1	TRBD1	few	CASSFLTGNHNEQFF	TGTGCCAGCAGCTTCCTGACAGGGAACCACAATGAGCAGTTCTTC
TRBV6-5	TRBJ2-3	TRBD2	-	CASSYRGLAGPDTQYF	TGTGCCAGCAGTTACCGGGGACTAGCGGGACCAGATACGCAGTATTTT
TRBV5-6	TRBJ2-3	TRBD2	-	CASSLVAGEIDTQYF	TGTGCCAGCAGCTTGGTAGCGGGGGAGATAGATACGCAGTATTTT
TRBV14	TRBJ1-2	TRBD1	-	CASSWTGQLARF	TGTGCCAGCAGTTGGACAGGACAGCTTGCTCGCTTC
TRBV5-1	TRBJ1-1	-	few	CASSPGDYTEAFF	TGCGCCAGCAGCCCAGGGGACTACACTGAAGCTTTCTTT
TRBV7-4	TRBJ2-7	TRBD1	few	CASGDRDYEQYF	TGTGCCAGCGGAGACAGGGACTACGAGCAGTACTTC
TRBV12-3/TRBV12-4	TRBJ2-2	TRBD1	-	CASIPTGSRHTGELFF	TGTGCCAGCATTCCGACAGGGTCTAGGCACACCGGGGAGCTGTTTTTT
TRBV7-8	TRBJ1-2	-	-	CASAATRLEGNYGYTF	TGTGCCAGCGCCGCTACCCGTTTAGAGGGTAACTATGGCTACACCTTC
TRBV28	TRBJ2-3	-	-	CASSNREQNTDTQYF	TGTGCCAGCAGTAACCGGGAACAAAACACAGATACGCAGTATTTT
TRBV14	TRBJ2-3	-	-	CASRPRARDTQYF	TGTGCCAGCAGGCCGCGAGCGAGGGATACGCAGTATTTT
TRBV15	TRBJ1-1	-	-	CATSRDLGEGLETEAFF	TGTGCCACCAGCAGAGATTTAGGAGAAGGGCTGGAAACTGAAGCTTTCTTT
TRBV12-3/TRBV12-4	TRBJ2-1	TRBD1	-	CASSQTGSSYNGQFF	TGTGCCAGCAGTCAGACAGGGTCCTCCTACAATGGGCAGTTCTTC
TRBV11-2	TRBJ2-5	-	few	CASSLDSGRETQYF	TGTGCCAGCAGCTTAGATTCAGGGCGAGAGACCCAGTACTTC
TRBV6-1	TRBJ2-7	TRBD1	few	CASSEEGAGALQEQYF	TGTGCCAGCAGTGAAGAGGGGGCAGGGGCCCTTCAAGAGCAGTACTTC
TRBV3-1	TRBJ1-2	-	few	CASSQEAQGDFANYGYTF	TGTGCCAGCAGCCAAGAAGCACAGGGTGATTTTGCTAACTATGGCTACACCTTC